Sequencing of this TCR beta chain was carried out in a study of PD-1 blockade in classical Hodgkin lymphoma. Study in general: Patients were administered nivolumab (3 mg/kg intravenously) every 2 weeks. Study-wide results and caveats: Nivolumab initiation under 1 year post-ASCT meant exclusion. Healthy donors were reported to have higher baseline TCR diversity than newly diagnosed patients.

The germline V gene has CDR1 SQVTM and CDR2 ANQGSEA. This CDR3 contains 12 residues. Trimming removed 6 bases at V and 9 bases at J, with 17 bases between. Clones were sequenced by immunoSEQ multiplex PCR, and TCRdb holds only the in-frame ones, with some missing. The data show tens of thousands of clones, roughly nine tenths seen once. With no exception, relapse followed autologous stem cell transplantation in all patients, and brentuximab vedotin exposure varied. This clone came up once. Its target is unknown. Specimen: peripheral blood mononuclear cells (PBMCs), collected at baseline. This receptor was taken from a human donor with classical Hodgkin lymphoma. The V and J genes are TRBV29-1 and TRBJ1-1; D is undetermined. Here the CDR3 DNA reads TGCAGCGTCGGGCCTCGAGCTACGAAAGCTTTCTTT. It codes for CSVGPRATKAFF.